This T cell receptor beta chain was sequenced during a study of cytomegalovirus exposure and HLA in healthy donors. Background on the study: Caucasian-associated ancestry cluster membership applied to approximately 84% of around 400 genotyped donors.

The PCR used 60 Vbeta and 13 Jbeta primers. The assay was immunoSEQ multiplex PCR, and TCRdb's table has in-frame clones only and misses some. The table records tens of thousands of clones, roughly 77% of them present only once. The germline V and J ends were trimmed by 6 bases and 6 bases, with 8 bases remaining between them. Germline CDR1 DFQATT, CDR2 SNEGSKA (reference sequence). The CDR3 is 10 residues long. The chain combines TRBV20-1 with TRBJ1-2, with D unclear. What was sequenced was PBMCs. The TCR was taken from a man aged 60 to 75 in good health and CMV-seronegative. CDR3 sequence reads: CSAPHDGYTF. The CDR3 nucleotides read TGCAGTGCCCCCCATGATGGCTACACCTTC.